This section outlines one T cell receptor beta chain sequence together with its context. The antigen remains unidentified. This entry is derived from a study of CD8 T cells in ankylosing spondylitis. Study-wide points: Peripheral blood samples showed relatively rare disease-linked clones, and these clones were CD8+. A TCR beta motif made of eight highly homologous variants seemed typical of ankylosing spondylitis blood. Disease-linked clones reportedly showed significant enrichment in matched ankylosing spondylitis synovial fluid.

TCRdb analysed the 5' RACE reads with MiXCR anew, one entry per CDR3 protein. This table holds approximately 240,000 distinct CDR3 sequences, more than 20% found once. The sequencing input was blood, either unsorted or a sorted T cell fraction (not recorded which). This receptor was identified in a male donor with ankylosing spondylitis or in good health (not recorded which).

The CDR3: CAISSTGRETQYF. DNA of the CDR3: TGTGCCATCAGTTCGACAGGGAGGGAGACCCAGTACTTC. The V gene is TRBV10-3, the J gene TRBJ2-5; D perhaps matches TRBD1 (7 bases). The CDR3 sequence is 13 residues long. Germline CDR1 and CDR2: ENHRY and SYGVKD. With 5 bases removed from V and 5 bases from J, the gap between germline ends came to 12 bases.